These 12 T cell receptor beta chains originate from one sample sequenced in a study of T-cell memory formation after mild COVID-19. MiXCR was run by TCRdb on the 5' RACE reads, yielding one entry per CDR3 protein. The table lists 350,000 to 500,000 distinct CDR3 sequences, 20% of them singletons, with roughly 8.4% in the top ten. The material sequenced was PBMCs or a T cell subset sorted from them (not recorded which). These receptors came from an adult woman who had mild COVID-19 (a few samples of this study predate the infection). Cell type and time point are not known.

This clonotype was observed a few times. The chain joins TRBV7-6 to TRBJ2-7; TRBD1 matches 12 bases. This CDR3 contains 15 residues. Germline CDR1 SGHVS, CDR2 FNYEAQ. After removal of 1 base from V and 7 bases from J, the junction contained 5 bases not matched to a gene. CDR3 protein: CASSLGGTGGREQYF. The CDR3 DNA follows: TGTGCCAGCAGCTTAGGGGGGACAGGGGGCCGGGAGCAGTACTTC.

This clonotype has a handful of counts. The genes are TRBV5-1 and TRBJ1-5; 10 positions agree with TRBD1. CDR3 length: 15 residues. Germline lookup yields CDR1 SGHRS and CDR2 YFSETQ. V trimming: 3 bases; J trimming: 3 bases; junction bases outside the gene matches: 3. This CDR3 reads CASSWGQGNNQPQHF. DNA for the CDR3: TGCGCCAGCAGCTGGGGACAGGGGAACAATCAGCCCCAGCATTTT.

In this sample, this clonotype turned up a few times. This rearrangement joins TRBV20-1 to TRBJ1-2; D unclear. Per the germline V gene, CDR1 is DFQATT and CDR2 is SNEGSKA (reference sequence). Between the trimmed V and J ends, which lost 6 bases and 7 bases, there was a span of 30 bases. CDR3 length: 17 amino acids. The CDR3 spells CSAPTFNKVVGESGYTF. CDR3 bases: TGCAGTGCCCCGACTTTTAACAAGGTGGTCGGGGAATCTGGCTACACCTTC.

This chain uses TRBV12-3 or TRBV12-4 with TRBJ2-5; weak D call: TRBD2 (5 bases). Trimming removed 4 bases from V and 8 bases from J, with 14 bases in between. The CDR3 length is 13 residues. The CDR3 sequence is CASSSTGLGTQYF. In DNA form, the CDR3 reads TGTGCCAGCAGTTCAACGGGGTTGGGCACCCAGTACTTC.

The chain carries TRBV12-3 or TRBV12-4 and TRBJ2-5; TRBD1 matches at 8 bases. V was pared by 5 bases and J by 5 bases, with 19 bases of the junction left unmatched. CDR3 size: 18 residues. In nucleotides, the CDR3 is TGTGCCAGCAGTCCTAGGGTCCTCACGACAGGGGTTTACGAGACCCAGTACTTC. Amino acids: CASSPRVLTTGVYETQYF.

This clonotype was detected only a few times. The rearrangement uses TRBV7-9 and TRBJ2-5, with 7 bases aligning to TRBD1. This CDR3 contains 15 residues. Germline CDR1 reads SEHNR; CDR2 reads FQNEAQ (reference sequence). J lost 2 bases, V lost 5 bases, and 8 bases had no gene match. CDR3 coding DNA: TGTGCCAGCAGCCAGCGACAGGGAGAACAAGAGACCCAGTACTTC. Its translation: CASSQRQGEQETQYF.

This clonotype has only a few counts. The rearrangement joins TRBV5-1 to TRBJ1-1; the D is unclear. Germline V CDR1 and CDR2: SGHRS, YFSETQ. There are 14 residues in the CDR3. Trimming left V 0 bases short and J 5 bases short, with 11 bases between. CDR3 loop: CASSLEPQPTEAFF. For the CDR3, the DNA is TGCGCCAGCAGCTTGGAACCACAGCCAACTGAAGCTTTCTTT.

This clonotype has only a few counts. J is TRBJ2-7 and V is TRBV14, with D uncertain. This CDR3 is 14 amino acids long. Trimming shortened V by 1 base and J by 4 bases, and 11 bases separated the two germline ends. Germline V CDR1 and CDR2: SGHDN, FVKESK. The CDR3 nucleotides read TGTGCCAGCAGCCAAGCACCAGGATCTTACGAGCAGTACTTC. Translation: CASSQAPGSYEQYF.

This clonotype was observed a few times. This chain uses TRBV6-1 with TRBJ2-3, with TRBD2 matching over 8 bases. CDR3 size: 15 residues. After removal of 5 bases from V and 3 bases from J, the junction contained 7 bases not matched to a gene. CDR1 is MNHNS, CDR2 SASEGT, per germline. CDR3 protein: CASSIRGGLTDTQYF. The CDR3 coding sequence is TGTGCCAGCAGTATACGGGGGGGCTTAACAGATACGCAGTATTTT.

V gene TRBV20-1 combines with J gene TRBJ1-3, with D possibly being TRBD1 (6 bases). The CDR3 loop spans 16 amino acids. Germline CDR1 is DFQATT and CDR2 is SNEGSKA (reference sequence). The V end was cut by 6 bases, the J end by 4 bases, with 22 bases between. Here the CDR3 reads CSARPGGLVSGNTIYF. CDR3 nucleotides: TGCAGTGCCCGGCCGGGGGGGCTTGTTTCCGGAAACACCATATATTTT.

The V gene is TRBV20-1, the J gene TRBJ2-1; 8 nucleotides line up with TRBD1. Germline V gives CDR1 DFQATT, CDR2 SNEGSKA (reference sequence). The trim removed 4 bases at V and 3 bases at J, leaving 8 bases unmatched. The CDR3 is made up of 15 amino acids. The CDR3 DNA follows: TGCAGTGCTATTATACCGGGACAGGACTACAATGAGCAGTTCTTC. It translates to CSAIIPGQDYNEQFF.

This clonotype was seen more than once but under ten times. The rearrangement uses TRBV24-1 and TRBJ2-2, with unresolved D. CDR3 length: 13 residues. The V gene lost 0 bases and the J gene lost 6 bases, with 4 bases spanning the gap. CDR1 KGHDR and CDR2 SFDVKD come from the germline V gene. In DNA, the CDR3 is TGTGCCACCAGTGATTTGATCGCCGGGGAGCTGTTTTTT. Translated, it gives CATSDLIAGELFF.